This TCR beta chain was recovered during a study of CD8 T cells in ankylosing spondylitis. This clonotype was picked up many times. Antigen: not known. TCRdb ran MiXCR on the 5' RACE reads and lists one entry per CDR3 protein. The table lists some 200,000 distinct CDR3 sequences, around 7.9% of them singletons. Germline V gene sequence: CDR1 MNHNS, CDR2 SASEGT. The CDR3 runs to 13 residues. V was clipped by 6 bases and J by 4 bases; unmatched bases: 5. The study, taken as a whole, reports: A TCR beta motif made of about 8 highly homologous variants seemed typical of ankylosing spondylitis blood.

The sequencing sample was made of blood, either unsorted or a sorted T cell fraction (not recorded which). The TCR originated in a male donor with ankylosing spondylitis. The chain carries TRBV6-1 and TRBJ2-5, with 7 nucleotides matching TRBD1. DNA of the CDR3: TGTGCCAGCAGACAGGGGTATGGAGAGACCCAGTACTTC. Protein: CASRQGYGETQYF.